The next 13 T cell receptor beta chains were all read from a single sample in a study of cytomegalovirus exposure and HLA in healthy donors listed by TCRdb under 2017. Libraries were made using the immunoSEQ multiplex PCR assay. For the multiplex PCR, a mixture combining 60 forward primers for TCR Vbeta segments and 13 reverse primers for TCR Jbeta segments was used. The source is immuneACCESS, and TCRdb retained only in-frame sequences with V and J called. Part of the clones is not carried over; for the studies checked, unresolved V genes explain less than half of this, and the remainder is unexplained. The sample yields approximately 42,000 clones; over 70% were counted once. The leading ten clones occupy approximately 3% of the sample. The sample comprised PBMCs. The receptors shown here come from a man aged 50 to 59 in good health and CMV-seronegative.

The J gene is TRBJ2-2, the V gene TRBV27; TRBD1 might be the D (5 bases). Trimming removed 10 bases at V and 2 bases at J, with 14 bases between. CDR1 is MNHEY, CDR2 SMNVEV, per germline (reference sequence). This CDR3 has 14 amino acids. CDR3 sequence: CATRTHTNTGELFF. DNA of the CDR3: TGTGCCACCCGGACACATACAAACACCGGGGAGCTGTTTTTT.

The chain uses TRBV5-4 and TRBJ2-1; unclear D gene. CDR3 length: 15 amino acids. Deletions cut 0 bases from V and 4 bases from J, with 11 bases between. From germline, CDR1 is SGHNT and CDR2 YYREEE (reference sequence). For the CDR3, the DNA is TGTGCCAGCAGCTTGGAGCGCGGCTATTACAATGAGCAGTTCTTC. It specifies CASSLERGYYNEQFF.

The chain recombines TRBV2 with TRBJ2-1, with D possibly matching TRBD2 (6 bases). Trimming pared 4 bases from V and 9 bases from J, leaving 13 bases between. The CDR3 spans 13 residues. Per the germline V gene, CDR1 is SNHLY and CDR2 is FYNNEI. The CDR3 region has the DNA TGTGCCAGCAGTGCATCAGGGAGGAGTGAGCAGTTCTTC. Protein product: CASSASGRSEQFF. Full variable domain (rest looked up from reference TRBV2 and TRBJ2-1): EPEVTQTPSHQVTQMGQEVILRCVPISNHLYFYWYRQILGQKVEFLVSFYNNEISEKSEIFDDQFSVERPDGSNFTLKIRSTKLEDSAMYFCASSASGRSEQFFGPGTRLTVL.

This chain joins TRBV7-8 and TRBJ2-7; a weak D match, TRBD1 (6 bases). This CDR3 comprises 15 residues. Germline CDR1 is SGHVS and CDR2 is FQNEAQ. V shed 8 bases and J shed 2 bases, with 19 bases lying between them. In DNA form, the CDR3 reads TGTGCCAGCGCGAAGGAGGTGGGGGCCGCCTACGAGCAGTACTTC. This encodes CASAKEVGAAYEQYF.

The CDR3 protein is CASRLGGGADEKLFF. In nucleotides, the CDR3 is TGTGCCAGCAGATTGGGGGGAGGGGCCGATGAAAAACTGTTTTTT. The rearrangement links TRBV28 to TRBJ1-4, with D possibly TRBD1 on 5 matching bases. This CDR3 contains 15 residues. Germline CDR1 MDHEN, CDR2 SYDVKM. V shed 6 bases and J shed 6 bases, with 17 bases lying between them.

The chain carries TRBV2 and TRBJ1-2, with 8 bases lining up with TRBD1. The junction had 14 bases not matched to a gene; V was cut back by 8 bases and J by 3 bases. Germline V gene lookup returns CDR1 SNHLY and CDR2 FYNNEI. This CDR3 has 16 amino acids. The CDR3 coding sequence is TGTGCCAGCGTGCAGGCGCCGGACAGGGTGGACTATGGCTACACCTTC. Translating it yields CASVQAPDRVDYGYTF.

J is TRBJ2-2 and V is TRBV9; 10 nucleotides match TRBD1. CDR3 length: 15 residues. The V gene end was trimmed by 4 bases and the J gene end by 5 bases; junction bases not matched to a gene: 5. The V gene's germline CDR1 is SGDLS and CDR2 YYNGEE. Here the CDR3 reads CASSKTGQGTGELFF. The CDR3 DNA follows: TGTGCCAGCAGCAAAACGGGACAGGGGACCGGGGAGCTGTTTTTT.

The V call is TRBV6-4, the J call TRBJ2-1; D is ambiguous. Germline CDR1 is MRHNA and CDR2 is SNTAGT. The CDR3 consists of 15 residues. V was shortened by 5 bases and J by 5 bases, with 16 bases between the two germline ends. For the CDR3, the DNA is TGTGCCAGCAGTCCTAGTAGCAATCACAACAATGAGCAGTTCTTC. This gives the protein CASSPSSNHNNEQFF.

The chain has TRBV19 and TRBJ2-4, with TRBD1 identical over 7 bases. The length of the CDR3 is 14 residues. Germline V gene data show CDR1 as LNHDA and CDR2 as SQIVND (reference sequence). After removal of 3 bases from V and 6 bases from J, the junction contained 5 bases not matched to a gene. The CDR3 loop reads CASSIGGQANIQYF. The CDR3 coding sequence is TGTGCCAGTAGTATCGGAGGACAGGCAAACATTCAGTACTTC.

The rearrangement joins TRBV28 to TRBJ1-1; no reliable D call. Looked up from germline, CDR1 is MDHEN and CDR2 is SYDVKM. The CDR3 totals 14 residues. V dropped 6 bases and J dropped 4 bases, with 15 bases sitting between them. The CDR3 is CASSLPGGGTEAFF. CDR3 DNA sequence: TGTGCCAGCAGCCTACCGGGAGGCGGCACTGAAGCTTTCTTT.

The genes are TRBV6-6 and TRBJ2-5, with 7 bases fitting TRBD1. There are 13 residues in the CDR3. Germline lookup yields CDR1 MNHNY and CDR2 SVGAGI (reference sequence). V lost 6 bases and J lost 1; bases outside the gene matches: 2. The CDR3 nucleotides read TGTGCCAGCAGCGGACAGGTCCAAGAGACCCAGTACTTC. Translated: CASSGQVQETQYF.

CDR3 DNA sequence: TGTGCCAGCTCAGCAGACAGGGGTTCGGGCGGCTACACCTTC. Its translation is CASSADRGSGGYTF. The chain uses TRBV18 and TRBJ1-2; 8 nucleotides align to TRBD1. The germline gives CDR1 KGHSH, CDR2 LQKENI. This CDR3 contains 14 residues. Unmatched junction bases numbered 10, after V lost 5 bases and J lost 8 bases.

This clone has a single count. V usage is TRBV4-3 and J usage is TRBJ2-1, with 15 bases that match TRBD2. Germline V gene lookup returns CDR1 LGHNA and CDR2 YSLEER. The length of the CDR3 is 17 residues. J was trimmed by 5 bases and V by 3 bases; bases with no gene match: 5. In nucleotides, the CDR3 is TGCGCCAGCAGCCATGAGTGGACTAGCGGGGGGGACAATGAGCAGTTCTTC. Protein product: CASSHEWTSGGDNEQFF.